This T cell receptor beta chain was identified during a study of PD-L1 blockade in urothelial cancer. At the level of the study: Patients started atezolizumab in the mid-2010s, 1,200 mg intravenously every 3 weeks. The researchers analyzed blood 3 weeks (second dose) and 6 weeks after treatment start. Broader study findings: Below-median blood TCR clonality before treatment forecast better survival. For durable-benefit patients, tumor-associated blood clones expanded more at 3 weeks.

About this clone itself: The target antigen is unknown.

Method: immunoSEQ multiplex PCR; TCRdb's copy keeps in-frame clones and lacks some. Here the sample spans under 30,000 clones, about 79% being singletons. Stated time point: peripheral blood 6 weeks after treatment start. Germline-derived CDR1 and CDR2 are SGHNT and YYREEE (reference sequence). With V trimmed by 4 bases and J by 4 bases, 8 bases remained unmatched. The CDR3 has 15 amino acids. The origin of this receptor is a man in his 70s with urothelial cancer. This chain joins TRBV5-4 and TRBJ2-5; 9 bases match TRBD2. Here the sequenced sample was PBMCs, taken around atezolizumab (anti-PD-L1) treatment. The CDR3 here is CASSPGGGVRETQYF. The CDR3 region has the DNA TGTGCCAGCAGCCCGGGCGGGGGGGTAAGAGAGACCCAGTACTTC.